The rows below give T cell receptor beta chains drawn from one sample of a study of T cells in localized non-small cell lung cancer. Clones were sequenced by immunoSEQ multiplex PCR, and TCRdb holds only the in-frame ones, with some missing. The top ten clones hold 20% to 25% of a sample with 350 to 550 clones, 20% of them seen once. This specimen was normal lung tissue next to the tumor, taken before any cancer treatment. These receptor sequences come from a female donor of 60 years or more with stage II squamous cell lung carcinoma. Both conserved end residues are part of each CDR3. D genes are given only for firm matches. Clone size is given for some rows only: seen once, a few or many times, or a class if the clone is expanded.

abundance	d_gene	j_gene	v_gene	CDR3aa	CDR3nt
few	NA	TRBJ2-7	TRBV6-8	CASSFRRGTYEQYF	TGTGCCAGCAGTTTTCGAAGAGGGACCTACGAGCAGTACTTC
NA	NA	TRBJ1-6	TRBV6-8	CASSYDGPSSPLHF	TGTGCCAGCAGTTACGACGGACCCAGTTCACCCCTCCACTTT
NA	NA	TRBJ2-1	TRBV6-8	CASSYSLAGEQFF	TGTGCCAGCAGTTACTCACTAGCTGGGGAGCAGTTCTTC
NA	TRBD2	TRBJ2-3	TRBV6-8	CASSFRTSATDTQYF	TGTGCCAGCAGCTTTAGGACTAGCGCTACAGATACGCAGTATTTT
few	TRBD1	TRBJ2-6	TRBV11-3	CASSQGRRGHSGANVLTF	TGTGCCAGCAGCCAAGGTCGAAGGGGGCACTCTGGGGCCAACGTCCTGACTTTC
medium-sized	NA	TRBJ2-5	TRBV6-8	CASSLTWDKEAQYF	TGTGCCAGCAGTTTGACCTGGGATAAAGAGGCCCAGTACTTC
few	TRBD2	TRBJ2-2	TRBV5-1	CASSLRTSGDGELFF	TGCGCCAGCAGCCTTCGGACTAGCGGGGACGGGGAGCTGTTTTTT
few	TRBD1	TRBJ2-7	TRBV19	CASNLGQGDEQYF	TGTGCCAGTAACCTGGGACAGGGCGACGAGCAGTACTTC
NA	NA	TRBJ2-3	TRBV6-8	CASSYGLSTDTQYF	TGTGCCAGCAGTTACGGTCTGAGCACAGATACGCAGTATTTT
NA	NA	TRBJ2-1	TRBV15	CATSRAVASLPGSYNEQFF	TGTGCCACCAGCAGAGCCGTGGCTTCACTTCCCGGCTCCTACAATGAGCAGTTCTTC
NA	TRBD1	TRBJ1-5	TRBV19	CASSLTGGWGQPQHF	TGTGCCAGTAGTTTAACAGGGGGCTGGGGTCAGCCCCAGCATTTT
NA	TRBD1	TRBJ2-7	TRBV11-3	CASSQGGSSYEQYF	TGTGCCAGCAGCCAAGGGGGCAGTTCCTACGAGCAGTACTTC
large	NA	TRBJ2-7	TRBV11-3	CASSLEWGGPQRYEQYF	TGTGCCAGCAGCTTAGAATGGGGTGGACCCCAGCGCTACGAGCAGTACTTC
few	NA	TRBJ2-7	TRBV4-1	CASSQGVGYEQYF	TGCGCCAGCAGCCAAGGAGTAGGTTACGAGCAGTACTTC
large	TRBD2	TRBJ2-3	TRBV6-8	CAIRDYGLAAGTQYF	TGTGCCATCAGGGACTACGGACTCGCCGCAGGTACGCAGTATTTT
large	NA	TRBJ2-1	TRBV6-8	CASSPGDNEQFF	TGTGCCAGCAGCCCGGGCGACAATGAGCAGTTCTTC
large	NA	TRBJ1-2	TRBV6-8	CASSYSITGNGYTF	TGTGCCAGCAGTTACTCGATCACAGGGAATGGCTACACCTTC
NA	TRBD1	TRBJ2-3	TRBV11-3	CASTRGGQLEDTQYF	TGTGCCAGCACCCGAGGGGGACAGCTCGAAGATACGCAGTATTTT
hyperexpanded	NA	TRBJ1-6	TRBV28	CAVQGVIYWGPLHF	TGTGCTGTACAGGGAGTCATCTATTGGGGGCCCCTCCACTTT
NA	NA	TRBJ2-7	TRBV5-1	CASSGTGGAGYEQYF	TGCGCCAGCAGCGGTACAGGAGGGGCAGGTTACGAGCAGTACTTC
NA	NA	TRBJ2-7	TRBV19	CASSISASYEQYF	TGTGCCAGTAGTATATCGGCATCCTACGAGCAGTACTTC
NA	TRBD2	TRBJ2-1	TRBV11-3	CASSFSGGRYNEQFF	TGTGCCAGCAGCTTTAGCGGGGGCCGATACAATGAGCAGTTCTTC
NA	NA	TRBJ1-1	TRBV14	CASSHLSLGGKNTEAFF	TGTGCCAGCAGCCATCTGTCATTGGGCGGGAAGAACACTGAAGCTTTCTTT
NA	TRBD1	TRBJ1-1	TRBV14	CASSRTGRTEAFF	TGTGCCAGCAGCCGGACAGGGCGAACTGAAGCTTTCTTT
NA	TRBD2	TRBJ2-2	TRBV28	CASSLWTSGGFGELFF	TGTGCCAGCAGTTTATGGACTAGCGGGGGGTTCGGGGAGCTGTTTTTT
NA	NA	TRBJ2-5	TRBV18	CASSPARGREETQYF	TGTGCCAGCTCACCAGCCCGGGGGCGAGAAGAGACCCAGTACTTC
NA	TRBD2	TRBJ2-3	TRBV12-5	CASGDPRGGRTDTQYF	TGTGCTAGTGGTGATCCCCGGGGGGGTCGCACAGATACGCAGTATTTT
NA	TRBD1	TRBJ1-4	TRBV5-1	CASSPWGTGGEKLFF	TGCGCCAGCAGCCCCTGGGGGACAGGAGGGGAAAAACTGTTTTTT
NA	TRBD2	TRBJ2-7	TRBV11-3	CASSSRTSGGIYEQYF	TGTGCCAGCAGCTCCAGGACTAGCGGGGGGATCTACGAGCAGTACTTC
few	TRBD1	TRBJ1-4	TRBV9	CASRLFGQGDEKLFF	TGTGCCAGCAGACTCTTTGGACAGGGGGATGAAAAACTGTTTTTT
NA	TRBD2	TRBJ2-5	TRBV11-3	CASSLGSSGGLGETQYF	TGTGCTAGCAGCTTAGGATCTAGCGGGGGTCTTGGAGAGACCCAGTACTTC
few	NA	TRBJ2-5	TRBV9	CASSVDNRGLETQYF	TGTGCCAGCAGCGTAGATAACAGGGGACTAGAGACCCAGTACTTC
large	NA	TRBJ1-1	TRBV2	CASSGWGGPMNTEAFF	TGTGCCAGCAGTGGGTGGGGGGGTCCTATGAACACTGAAGCTTTCTTT
NA	NA	TRBJ2-1	TRBV5-1	CASSRDGSLSSYNEQFF	TGCGCCAGCAGCCGGGACGGATCCCTAAGCTCCTACAATGAGCAGTTCTTC
hyperexpanded	NA	TRBJ1-2	TRBV6-8	CASSSLRDFNYGYTF	TGTGCCAGCAGCTCACTCAGGGATTTTAACTATGGCTACACCTTC
NA	NA	TRBJ2-5	TRBV23-1	CASSQDGGEETQYF	TGCGCCAGCAGCCAAGATGGCGGGGAAGAGACCCAGTACTTC
few	NA	TRBJ1-1	TRBV15	CATRPGLMNTEAFF	TGTGCCACCAGACCGGGCCTTATGAACACTGAAGCTTTCTTT
few	NA	TRBJ2-7	TRBV6-8	CASSLAFTYEQYF	TGTGCCAGCAGCCTTGCATTCACCTACGAGCAGTACTTC
few	NA	TRBJ2-2	TRBV6-1	CASSEAPFRVTSARPGELFF	TGTGCCAGCAGTGAAGCCCCGTTTCGAGTAACCTCCGCACGACCCGGGGAGCTGTTTTTT
NA	NA	TRBJ1-1	TRBV6-8	CASSYSFDTAVRAFF	TGTGCCAGCAGTTACTCCTTTGACACGGCCGTGAGAGCTTTCTTT
NA	NA	TRBJ1-2	TRBV6-8	CASSYPGGYGYTF	TGTGCCAGCAGTTACCCGGGGGGCTATGGCTACACCTTC
few	NA	TRBJ2-2	TRBV11-3	CASSRLQGHAESYTGELFF	TGTGCCAGCAGCCGGCTCCAGGGACACGCCGAATCCTACACCGGGGAGCTGTTTTTT
NA	TRBD1	TRBJ2-7	TRBV29-1	CSVELIRGTEQYF	TGCAGCGTTGAACTCATCAGGGGGACCGAGCAGTACTTC
large	NA	TRBJ2-7	TRBV28	CASSPTVLGSYEQYF	TGTGCCAGCAGCCCGACAGTTCTCGGCTCCTACGAGCAGTACTTC
few	NA	TRBJ1-6	TRBV11-3	CASSFRDGNSPLHF	TGTGCCAGCAGCTTCCGGGACGGAAATTCACCCCTCCACTTT
few	NA	TRBJ2-2	TRBV11-3	CASSLGRVLGLSDGELFF	TGTGCCAGCAGCTTGGGCAGGGTCCTCGGTTTAAGTGACGGGGAGCTGTTTTTT